The clone carrying this TCR beta chain was found many times. The antigen is unknown. The record originates from a study of blood T cells in healthy people across ages. Donors each provided 7.5 to 10 milliliters of peripheral blood. Then a second PCR, running about 7 to 11 cycles, was carried out with a sample-barcoded 5' primer and a J-beta primer mix. Each CDR3 protein gets one entry after TCRdb re-called the 5' RACE reads with MiXCR. The top ten hold around 18% of the sample, which has about 570,000 distinct CDR3 sequences, approximately 27% seen once. The study, taken as a whole, reports: The unknown donor CMV status may have confounded expanded clonotype changes.

The sequenced material came from blood. The source of this sequence is a woman aged 70-85 years in good health.

CDR3 sequence: CARGTDNYNEQFF. Written as DNA, the CDR3 is TGTGCCCGGGGGACCGATAACTACAATGAGCAGTTCTTC. V is TRBV7-9 and J is TRBJ2-1; possibly TRBD2 for D (6 bases). From germline, CDR1 is SEHNR and CDR2 FQNEAQ (reference sequence). This CDR3 comprises 13 residues. V dropped 11 bases and J dropped 3 bases, with 14 bases sitting between them.